This T cell receptor beta chain was captured by sequencing in a study of blood T cell repertoires in COVID-19. Study-level information: Nucleic acid was either cDNA or gDNA, and it came from T cells, B-cell-depleted T cells, or PBMCs.

The CDR3 runs to 17 residues. Trimming at V came to 2 bases and at J to 3 bases, leaving 8 bases not matched to a gene. The germline V gene encodes CDR1 SGDLS and CDR2 YYNGEE. In the authors' workflow: How many nucleated cells were present was estimated from reference gene primer amplification. Profiling relied on immunoSEQ multiplex PCR, and the TCRdb table lists in-frame clones only, not all of them. That table furnishes V, J and clone size, whereas the DNA furnished D and trimming. The data show over 85,000 clones, about 90% seen once. Notes on this clone: The same CDR3 can be traced to other DNA sequences in this sample.

The chain carries TRBV9 and TRBJ2-2; 9 bases fit TRBD2. The sequenced sample consisted of peripheral blood. The receptor comes from a human donor in a cohort sampled during active COVID-19. The DNA for the CDR3 is TGTGCCAGCAGCGTGATTGCGGGAGGGCCGGACACCGGGGAGCTGTTTTTT. Protein product: CASSVIAGGPDTGELFF.